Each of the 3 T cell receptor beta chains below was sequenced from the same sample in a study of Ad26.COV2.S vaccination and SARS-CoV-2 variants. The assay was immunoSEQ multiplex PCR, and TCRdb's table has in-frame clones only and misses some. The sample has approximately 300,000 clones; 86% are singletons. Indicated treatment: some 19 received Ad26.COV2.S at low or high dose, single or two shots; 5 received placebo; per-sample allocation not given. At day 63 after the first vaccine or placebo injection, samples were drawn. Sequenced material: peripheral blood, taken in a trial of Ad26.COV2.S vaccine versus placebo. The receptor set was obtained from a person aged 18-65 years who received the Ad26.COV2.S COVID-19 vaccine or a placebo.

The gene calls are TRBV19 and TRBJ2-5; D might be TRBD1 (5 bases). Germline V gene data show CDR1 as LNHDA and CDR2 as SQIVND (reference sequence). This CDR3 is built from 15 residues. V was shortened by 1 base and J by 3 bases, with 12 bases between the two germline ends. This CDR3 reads CASSIVFSGKETQYF. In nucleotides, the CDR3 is TGTGCCAGTAGTATAGTTTTCTCAGGGAAAGAGACCCAGTACTTC.

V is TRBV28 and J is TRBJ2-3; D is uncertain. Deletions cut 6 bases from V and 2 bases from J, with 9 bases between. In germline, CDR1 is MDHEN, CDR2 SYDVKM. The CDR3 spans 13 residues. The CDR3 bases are TGTGCCAGCAGCCCCCCCGTCACAGATACGCAGTATTTT. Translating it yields CASSPPVTDTQYF.

The CDR3 nucleotides are TGTGCCAGCAGCTTAAGGAGTACGAACACTGAAGCTTTCTTT. Its translation is CASSLRSTNTEAFF. The chain employs TRBV7-6 and TRBJ1-1, with D hard to call. CDR3 length equals 14 residues. The V and J ends lost 2 bases and 1 base respectively, with 8 bases between them. Germline CDR1 SGHVS, CDR2 FNYEAQ.